A single sample gave rise to the 5 T cell receptor beta chains below, sequenced in a study of T-cell reconstitution after alpha-beta-depleted transplantation in children. The library targeted TCRbeta and was prepared with unique molecular identifiers. TCRdb reanalysed the PCR reads using MiXCR and keeps one entry per CDR3 protein. This table holds approximately 1,000,000 distinct CDR3 sequences, under 30% found once. This sample comprised PBMCs, mostly from graft donor cells, obtained 360 days after TCRalphabeta/CD19-depleted stem cell transplant. The receptors shown here come from a boy younger than two who had a stem cell transplant for SCID, so the T cells may come from the graft donor.

This chain joins TRBV5-1 and TRBJ1-5; D remains unclear. V lost 4 bases to trimming and J lost 4 bases, with 9 bases between them. The CDR3 sequence is 13 residues long. Germline assignment: CDR1 SGHRS and CDR2 YFSETQ. CDR3: CASSPEANQPQHF. The CDR3 region has the DNA TGCGCCAGCAGCCCGGAGGCTAATCAGCCCCAGCATTTT.

The chain employs TRBV2 and TRBJ2-1, with D hard to call. The CDR3 consists of 15 residues. Trimming took 2 bases from V and 8 from J, leaving 16 bases between them. CDR1 is SNHLY, CDR2 FYNNEI, per germline. The chain's CDR3 is CASSELGPPKDEQFF. In DNA form, the CDR3 reads TGTGCCAGCAGTGAACTAGGACCCCCGAAGGATGAGCAGTTCTTC.

This clonotype was detected a few times. The genes are TRBV20-1 and TRBJ2-3, with 10 bases fitting TRBD1. Germline trimming cut 7 bases from V and 4 bases from J; bases unmatched to any gene: 11. The germline V gene encodes CDR1 DFQATT and CDR2 SNEGSKA (reference sequence). The CDR3 covers 15 residues. The CDR3 DNA reads TGCAGTGAGTCCACGTTGGGACAGGGGTCAGATACGCAGTATTTT. Its translation: CSESTLGQGSDTQYF.

This clonotype has more than one count but fewer than ten. The chain combines TRBV2 with TRBJ1-3, with D unresolved. CDR1 and CDR2 (germline): SNHLY, FYNNEI. Trimming stripped 2 bases from V and 0 bases from J, with 5 bases between. The CDR3 runs to 14 residues. Here the CDR3 reads CASSEQLSGNTIYF. The CDR3, as DNA: TGTGCCAGCAGTGAACAGCTCTCTGGAAACACCATATATTTT.

The gene calls are TRBV29-1 and TRBJ1-6; D is uncertain. The germline gives CDR1 SQVTM, CDR2 ANQGSEA. The CDR3 runs to 15 residues. Trimming cost V 2 bases and J 9 bases, with 17 bases left between them. The CDR3 region has the DNA TGCAGCGTTGAACGGCTCCCCCAATCGTCTTCACCCCTCCACTTT. It codes for CSVERLPQSSSPLHF.